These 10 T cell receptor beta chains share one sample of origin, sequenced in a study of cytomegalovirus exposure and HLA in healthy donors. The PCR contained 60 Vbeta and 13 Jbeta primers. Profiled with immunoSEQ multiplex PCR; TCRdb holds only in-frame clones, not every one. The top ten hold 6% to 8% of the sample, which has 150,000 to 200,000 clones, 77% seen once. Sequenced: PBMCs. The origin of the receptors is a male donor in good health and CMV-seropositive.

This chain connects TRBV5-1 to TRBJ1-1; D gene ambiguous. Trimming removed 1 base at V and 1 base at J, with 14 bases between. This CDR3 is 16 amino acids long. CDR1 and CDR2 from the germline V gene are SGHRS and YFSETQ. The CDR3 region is CASSLRRGDWNTEAFF. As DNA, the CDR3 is TGCGCCAGCAGCTTGAGGCGGGGTGACTGGAACACTGAAGCTTTCTTT.

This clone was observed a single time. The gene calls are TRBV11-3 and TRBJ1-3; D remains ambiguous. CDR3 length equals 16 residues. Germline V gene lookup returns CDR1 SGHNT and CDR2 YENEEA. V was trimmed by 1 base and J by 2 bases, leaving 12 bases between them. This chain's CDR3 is CASSLGDPAAGNTIYF. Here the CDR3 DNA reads TGTGCCAGCAGCTTAGGAGACCCGGCGGCTGGAAACACCATATATTTT.

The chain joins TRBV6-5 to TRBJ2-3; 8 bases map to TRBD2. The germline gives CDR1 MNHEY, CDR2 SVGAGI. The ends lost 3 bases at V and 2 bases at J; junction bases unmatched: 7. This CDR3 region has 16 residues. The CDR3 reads CASSYGSGANTDTQYF. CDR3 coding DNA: TGTGCCAGCAGTTATGGTAGCGGGGCCAACACAGATACGCAGTATTTT.

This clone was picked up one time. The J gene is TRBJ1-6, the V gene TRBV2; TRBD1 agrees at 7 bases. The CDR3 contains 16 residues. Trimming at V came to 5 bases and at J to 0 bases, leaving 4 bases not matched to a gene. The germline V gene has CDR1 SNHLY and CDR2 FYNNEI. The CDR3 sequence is CASSLRDSSYNSPLHF. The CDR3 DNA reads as TGTGCCAGCAGTTTACGGGACAGCTCCTATAATTCACCCCTCCACTTT.

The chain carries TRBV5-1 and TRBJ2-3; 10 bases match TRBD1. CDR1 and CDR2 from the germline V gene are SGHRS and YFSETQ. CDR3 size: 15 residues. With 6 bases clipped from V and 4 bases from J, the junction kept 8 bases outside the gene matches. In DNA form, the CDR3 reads TGCGCCAGCAAAACCGACAGGGGGCGCGCAGATACGCAGTATTTT. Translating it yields CASKTDRGRADTQYF.

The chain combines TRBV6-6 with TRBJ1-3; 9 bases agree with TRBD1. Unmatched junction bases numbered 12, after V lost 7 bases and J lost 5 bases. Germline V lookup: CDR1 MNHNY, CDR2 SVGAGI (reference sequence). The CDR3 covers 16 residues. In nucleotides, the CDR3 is TGTGCCAGCATACGGCGACAGGGGGATGCCCGAAACACCATATATTTT. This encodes CASIRRQGDARNTIYF.

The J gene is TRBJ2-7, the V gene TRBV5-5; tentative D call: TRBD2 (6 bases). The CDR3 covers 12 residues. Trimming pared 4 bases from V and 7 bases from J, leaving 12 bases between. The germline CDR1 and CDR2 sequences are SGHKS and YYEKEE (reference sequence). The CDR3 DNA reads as TGTGCCAGCAGCCGGGACTCGAGGGAGCAGTACTTC. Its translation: CASSRDSREQYF.

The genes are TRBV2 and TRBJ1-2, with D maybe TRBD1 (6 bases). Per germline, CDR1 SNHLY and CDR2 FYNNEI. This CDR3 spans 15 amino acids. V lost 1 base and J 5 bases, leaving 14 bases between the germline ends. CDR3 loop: CASSEGGGGLYGYTF. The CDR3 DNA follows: TGTGCCAGCAGTGAAGGGGGAGGGGGATTGTATGGCTACACCTTC.

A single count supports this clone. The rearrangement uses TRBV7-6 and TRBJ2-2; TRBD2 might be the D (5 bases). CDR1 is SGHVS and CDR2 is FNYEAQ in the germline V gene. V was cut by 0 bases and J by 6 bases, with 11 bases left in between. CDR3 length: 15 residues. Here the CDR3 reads CASSLAGLGAGELFF. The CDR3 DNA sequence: TGTGCCAGCAGCTTAGCAGGGCTCGGGGCCGGGGAGCTGTTTTTT.

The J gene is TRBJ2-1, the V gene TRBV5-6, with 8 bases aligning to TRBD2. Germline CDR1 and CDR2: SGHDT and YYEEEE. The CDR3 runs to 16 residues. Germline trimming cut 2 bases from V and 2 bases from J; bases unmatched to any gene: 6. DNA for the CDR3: TGTGCCAGCAGCTTCGGGGGGGACACTGCCTACAATGAGCAGTTCTTC. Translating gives CASSFGGDTAYNEQFF.